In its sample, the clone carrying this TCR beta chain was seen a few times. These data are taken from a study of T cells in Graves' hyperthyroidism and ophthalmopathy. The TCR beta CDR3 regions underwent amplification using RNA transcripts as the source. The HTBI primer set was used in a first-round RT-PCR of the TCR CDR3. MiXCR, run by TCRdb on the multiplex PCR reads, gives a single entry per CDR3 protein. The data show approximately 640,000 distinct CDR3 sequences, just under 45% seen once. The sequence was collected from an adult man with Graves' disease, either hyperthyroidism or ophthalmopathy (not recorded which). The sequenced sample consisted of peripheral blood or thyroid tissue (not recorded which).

CDR3 amino acids: CRGDRYPEAFF. For the CDR3, the DNA is TGCAGGGGAGACAGGTACCCTGAAGCTTTCTTT. The chain uses TRBV20-1 and TRBJ1-1, with D perhaps matching TRBD1 (6 bases). Germline loops: CDR1 DFQATT, CDR2 SNEGSKA (reference sequence). The CDR3 loop spans 11 amino acids.